The rows below give T cell receptor beta chains drawn from one sample of a study of T cells in Graves' hyperthyroidism and ophthalmopathy. TCRdb reanalysed the multiplex PCR reads using MiXCR and keeps one entry per CDR3 protein. This table has 200,000 to 250,000 distinct CDR3 sequences, 17% appearing once. Material: blood. These receptors all come from a man in his forties or fifties with Graves' hyperthyroidism. CDR3s include the opening cysteine and the closing phenylalanine or tryptophan. Each record gives: J gene, V gene, D gene, clone size, CDR3 protein, CDR3 DNA. A D gene is named only where the DNA matches it firmly. Expanded clones get a size class; other rows say once, few or many, or leave the size out.

j_gene: TRBJ2-1
v_gene: TRBV18
d_gene: TRBD2
abundance: NA
CDR3aa: CASSLIAGGVGEQFF
CDR3nt: TGTGCCAGCAGCTTAATAGCGGGAGGGGTGGGGGAGCAGTTCTTC

j_gene: TRBJ1-5
v_gene: TRBV6-1
d_gene: TRBD1
abundance: many
CDR3aa: CASYQGGTNQPQHF
CDR3nt: TGTGCCAGCTATCAGGGGGGCACCAATCAGCCCCAGCATTTT

j_gene: TRBJ1-2
v_gene: TRBV6-2/TRBV6-3
d_gene: NA
abundance: NA
CDR3aa: CASSPVGGGGGYTF
CDR3nt: TGTGCCAGCAGCCCCGTGGGGGGAGGTGGTGGCTACACCTTC

j_gene: TRBJ2-2
v_gene: TRBV6-1
d_gene: TRBD2
abundance: NA
CDR3aa: CASSFTRGGSGELFF
CDR3nt: TGTGCCAGCAGCTTCACCCGCGGGGGGTCCGGGGAGCTGTTTTTT

j_gene: TRBJ2-1
v_gene: TRBV11-3
d_gene: TRBD2
abundance: many
CDR3aa: CASSLVPGLGREQFF
CDR3nt: TGTGCCAGCAGCTTAGTTCCGGGACTAGGACGTGAGCAGTTCTTC

j_gene: TRBJ2-3
v_gene: TRBV11-2
d_gene: TRBD2
abundance: NA
CDR3aa: CASNSVLAGVADTQYF
CDR3nt: TGTGCCAGCAACTCGGTACTAGCGGGAGTTGCAGATACGCAGTATTTT

j_gene: TRBJ1-4
v_gene: TRBV6-5
d_gene: NA
abundance: few
CDR3aa: CASSYHRAQNEKLFF
CDR3nt: TGTGCCAGCAGTTACCACAGGGCCCAAAATGAAAAACTGTTTTTT

j_gene: TRBJ2-1
v_gene: TRBV28
d_gene: NA
abundance: many
CDR3aa: CASSLERVHNEQFF
CDR3nt: TGTGCCAGCAGTTTGGAGCGGGTACACAATGAGCAGTTCTTC

j_gene: TRBJ2-3
v_gene: TRBV6-9
d_gene: NA
abundance: many
CDR3aa: CASSLRQVPDTQYF
CDR3nt: TGTGCCAGCAGCTTAAGACAGGTCCCAGATACGCAGTATTTT

j_gene: TRBJ1-1
v_gene: TRBV5-1
d_gene: NA
abundance: many
CDR3aa: CASSSPSLMNTEAFF
CDR3nt: TGCGCCAGCAGCTCCCCGTCGCTCATGAACACTGAAGCTTTCTTT

j_gene: TRBJ1-3
v_gene: TRBV2
d_gene: NA
abundance: many
CDR3aa: CASSDPQTGTGNTIYF
CDR3nt: TGTGCCAGCAGTGATCCCCAAACAGGGACTGGAAACACCATATATTTT

j_gene: TRBJ2-5
v_gene: TRBV7-9
d_gene: NA
abundance: many
CDR3aa: CASSLSMGQETQYF
CDR3nt: TGTGCCAGCAGCTTATCAATGGGCCAAGAGACCCAGTACTTC

j_gene: TRBJ1-2
v_gene: TRBV5-6
d_gene: NA
abundance: NA
CDR3aa: CASSSPTGNYGYTF
CDR3nt: TGTGCCAGCAGCTCTCCCACCGGTAACTATGGCTACACCTTC

j_gene: TRBJ1-2
v_gene: TRBV6-2/TRBV6-3
d_gene: NA
abundance: NA
CDR3aa: CASSPDFYGYTF
CDR3nt: TGTGCCAGCTCACCAGATTTCTATGGCTACACCTTC

j_gene: TRBJ2-1
v_gene: TRBV4-1
d_gene: NA
abundance: many
CDR3aa: CASSQEAGLQYNEQFF
CDR3nt: TGCGCCAGCAGCCAAGAGGCGGGACTGCAATACAATGAGCAGTTCTTC